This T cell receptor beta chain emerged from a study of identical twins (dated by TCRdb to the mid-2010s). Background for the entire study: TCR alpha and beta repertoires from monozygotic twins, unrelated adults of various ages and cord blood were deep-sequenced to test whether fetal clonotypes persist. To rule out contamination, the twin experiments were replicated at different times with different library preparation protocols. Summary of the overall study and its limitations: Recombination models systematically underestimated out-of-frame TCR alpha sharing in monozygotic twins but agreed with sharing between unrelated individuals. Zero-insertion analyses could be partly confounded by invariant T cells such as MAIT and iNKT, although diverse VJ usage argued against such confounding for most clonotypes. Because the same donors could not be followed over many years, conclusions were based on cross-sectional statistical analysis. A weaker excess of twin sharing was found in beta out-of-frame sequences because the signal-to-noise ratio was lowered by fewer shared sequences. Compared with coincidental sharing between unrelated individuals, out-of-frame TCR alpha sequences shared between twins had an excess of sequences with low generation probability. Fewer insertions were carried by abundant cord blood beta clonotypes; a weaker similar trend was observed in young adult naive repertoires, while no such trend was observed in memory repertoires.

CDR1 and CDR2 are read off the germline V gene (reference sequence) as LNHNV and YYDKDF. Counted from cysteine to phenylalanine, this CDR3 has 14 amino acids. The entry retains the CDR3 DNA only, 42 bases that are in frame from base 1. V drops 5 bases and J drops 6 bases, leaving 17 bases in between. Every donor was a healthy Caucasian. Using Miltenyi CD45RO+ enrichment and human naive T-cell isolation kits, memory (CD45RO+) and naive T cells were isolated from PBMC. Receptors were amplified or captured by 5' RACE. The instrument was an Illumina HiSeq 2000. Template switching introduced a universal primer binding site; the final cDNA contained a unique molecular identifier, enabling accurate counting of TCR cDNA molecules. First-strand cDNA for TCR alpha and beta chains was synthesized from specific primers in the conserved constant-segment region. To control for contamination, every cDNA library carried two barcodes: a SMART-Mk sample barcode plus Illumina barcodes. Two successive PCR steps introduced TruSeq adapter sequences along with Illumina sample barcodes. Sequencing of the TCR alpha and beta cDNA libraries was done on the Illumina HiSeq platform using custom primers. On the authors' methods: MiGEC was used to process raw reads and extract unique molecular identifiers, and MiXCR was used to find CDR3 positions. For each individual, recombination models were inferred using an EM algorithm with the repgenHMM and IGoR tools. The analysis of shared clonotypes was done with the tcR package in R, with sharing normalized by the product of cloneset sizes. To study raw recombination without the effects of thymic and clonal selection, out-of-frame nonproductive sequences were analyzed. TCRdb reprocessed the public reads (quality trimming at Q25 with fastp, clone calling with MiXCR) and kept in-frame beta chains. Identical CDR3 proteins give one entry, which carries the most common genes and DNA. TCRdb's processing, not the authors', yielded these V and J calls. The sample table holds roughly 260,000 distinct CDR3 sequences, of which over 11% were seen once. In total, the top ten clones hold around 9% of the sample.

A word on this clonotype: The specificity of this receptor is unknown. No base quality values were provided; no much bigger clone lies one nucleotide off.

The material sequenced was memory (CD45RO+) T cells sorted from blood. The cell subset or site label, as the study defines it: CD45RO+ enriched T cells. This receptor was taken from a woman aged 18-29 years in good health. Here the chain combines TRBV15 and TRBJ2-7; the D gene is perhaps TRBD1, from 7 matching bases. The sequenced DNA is TGTGCCACCAGCTGGGCCAGGGGGGTAGCCGAGCAGTACTTC. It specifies CATSWARGVAEQYF.